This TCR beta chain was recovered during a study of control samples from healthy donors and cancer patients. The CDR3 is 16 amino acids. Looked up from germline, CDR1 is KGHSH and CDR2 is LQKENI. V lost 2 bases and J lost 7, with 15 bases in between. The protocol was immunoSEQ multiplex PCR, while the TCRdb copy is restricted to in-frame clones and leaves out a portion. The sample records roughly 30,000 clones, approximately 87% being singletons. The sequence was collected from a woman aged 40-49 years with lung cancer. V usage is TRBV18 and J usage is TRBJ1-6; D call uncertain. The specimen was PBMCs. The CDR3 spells CASSPYGDVMNSPLHF. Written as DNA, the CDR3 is TGTGCCAGCTCACCATACGGGGATGTCATGAATTCACCCCTCCACTTT.